The next 30 T cell receptor beta chains were all read from a single sample in a study of OX40 agonist ivuxolimab in advanced cancers. TCRdb's copy holds only in-frame clones and misses some; the assay was immunoSEQ multiplex PCR. The sample carries about 100,000 clones, around 89% recorded once. The sequencing used CD4+ or CD8+ T cells sorted from blood, collected in a trial of the OX40 agonist ivuxolimab. The origin of the receptors is an adult with an advanced solid tumor such as melanoma, head and neck, liver or kidney cancer.

This sequence joins TRBV2 and TRBJ2-3; tentative D call: TRBD1 (6 bases). There are 16 residues in the CDR3. V lost 7 bases, J lost 0 bases, and 17 bases lay in between. Germline CDR1 is SNHLY and CDR2 is FYNNEI. CDR3 DNA: TGTGCCAGCATGGGGGACACAGGGTTTAGCACAGATACGCAGTATTTT. The encoded protein is CASMGDTGFSTDTQYF.

This rearrangement joins TRBV19 to TRBJ1-3, with no clear D. The CDR3 has 15 residues. Germline assignment: CDR1 LNHDA and CDR2 SQIVND (reference sequence). V lost 7 bases, J lost 1 base, and 14 bases lay in between. CDR3 bases: TGTGCCAGTATGGACGTCCTTCGGTCTGGAAACACCATATATTTT. Its translation: CASMDVLRSGNTIYF.

DNA for the CDR3: TGTGCCAGTAGTATTGGTGGGGCCCAGGGGGCGAGTTCTGAAGCTTTCTTT. Translated: CASSIGGAQGASSEAFF. The chain has TRBV19 and TRBJ1-1; TRBD1 matches at 8 bases. This CDR3 has 17 residues. V lost 3 bases to trimming and J lost 6 bases; unmatched junction nucleotides: 15. Germline V gene lookup returns CDR1 LNHDA and CDR2 SQIVND (reference sequence).

This clone was counted once. This sequence joins TRBV6-5 and TRBJ2-5; D is ambiguous. The CDR3 has 12 residues. Looked up from germline, CDR1 is MNHEY and CDR2 is SVGAGI. Deletions cut 6 bases from V and 7 bases from J, with 12 bases between. The CDR3 region has the DNA TGTGCCAGCAGAGGCCCCTCTCGGACCCAGTACTTC. Translating it yields CASRGPSRTQYF.

CDR3 residues: CASSENRGRYDNSPLHF. The CDR3 region has the DNA TGCGCCAGCAGTGAGAACAGGGGGAGATACGATAATTCACCCCTCCACTTT. The gene calls are TRBV10-2 and TRBJ1-6; TRBD1 matches 8 bases. The germline CDR1 and CDR2 sequences are WSHSY and SAAADI. CDR3 length: 17 amino acids. The V segment lost 2 bases and the J segment 5 bases; nucleotides outside the gene matches: 8.

The rearrangement uses TRBV10-2 and TRBJ2-5; weak D call: TRBD2 (6 bases). Per germline, CDR1 WSHSY and CDR2 SAAADI. The germline V and J ends were trimmed by 4 bases and 5 bases, with 14 bases remaining between them. The CDR3 has 14 residues. DNA of the CDR3: TGCGCCAGCAGTGTTTTGGGGGGAAAGGAGACCCAGTACTTC. It encodes CASSVLGGKETQYF.

This chain joins TRBV6-5 and TRBJ2-1; D ambiguous. Germline V gene data show CDR1 as MNHEY and CDR2 as SVGAGI. This CDR3 has 15 residues. V lost 4 bases and J 6 bases, leaving 16 bases between the germline ends. The CDR3 nucleotides are TGTGCCAGCAGTTGGGCCTCACCCACACTCAATGAGCAGTTCTTC. Translating gives CASSWASPTLNEQFF.

The rearrangement links TRBV6-5 to TRBJ2-7, with 7 nucleotides matching TRBD2. The germline CDR1 and CDR2 sequences are MNHEY and SVGAGI. The J segment lost 0 bases and the V segment lost 5 bases, leaving 7 bases of the junction unmatched. The CDR3 is 15 amino acids. The CDR3 DNA sequence: TGTGCCAGCAGTACTGCCGGGGGGAACTCCTACGAGCAGTACTTC. This encodes CASSTAGGNSYEQYF.

The chain recombines TRBV6-1 with TRBJ2-7; TRBD2 matches 12 bases. CDR3 length equals 15 residues. The germline V gene has CDR1 MNHNS and CDR2 SASEGT. V was clipped by 4 bases and J by 1 base; unmatched bases: 2. For the CDR3, the DNA is TGTGCCAGCAGTGTCCTAGCGGGAGGGTCCTACGAGCAGTACTTC. Encoded protein: CASSVLAGGSYEQYF.

The chain uses TRBV6-6 and TRBJ2-1; D ambiguous. V gave up 4 bases and J gave up 8 bases, with 12 bases separating them. The CDR3 covers 13 residues. In germline, CDR1 is MNHNY, CDR2 SVGAGI (reference sequence). The CDR3 reads CASSWRSGDEQFF. For the CDR3, the DNA is TGTGCCAGCAGTTGGCGTTCGGGCGATGAGCAGTTCTTC.

DNA of the CDR3: TGCGCCAGCAGCTTTACGGAAATTGGTACGCAGTATTTT. It specifies CASSFTEIGTQYF. The V gene is TRBV5-1, the J gene TRBJ2-3; D is unclear. This CDR3 has 13 amino acids. V lost 2 bases to trimming and J lost 8 bases, with 12 bases between them. CDR1 and CDR2 (germline): SGHRS, YFSETQ.

This clone has more than one count but fewer than ten. The CDR3 DNA reads TGTGCCAGCAGTAACAGCGCCCTCACAGATACGCAGTATTTT. Residues: CASSNSALTDTQYF. The J gene is TRBJ2-3, the V gene TRBV6-1; no clear D. Germline CDR1 is MNHNS and CDR2 is SASEGT. The CDR3 spans 14 residues. Trimming cost V 5 bases and J 2 bases, with 11 bases left between them.

The chain couples TRBV6-6 to TRBJ2-7, with D uncertain. This CDR3 contains 12 residues. Germline V CDR1 and CDR2: MNHNY, SVGAGI (reference sequence). The ends were cut back, 6 bases at V and 3 bases at J, with 9 bases in the middle. The CDR3 DNA follows: TGTGCCAGCAGATTGAAGAACTACGAGCAGTACTTC. Translation: CASRLKNYEQYF.

The chain employs TRBV5-1 and TRBJ2-7; 12 positions match TRBD2. The CDR3 is 16 amino acids. The germline CDR1 and CDR2 sequences are SGHRS and YFSETQ. The ends lost 1 base at V and 1 base at J; junction bases unmatched: 3. The DNA for the CDR3 is TGCGCCAGCAGCTTGACGACTAGCGGGGGATCCTACGAGCAGTACTTC. Translated: CASSLTTSGGSYEQYF.

The chain has TRBV19 and TRBJ2-1; D not resolved. This CDR3 comprises 16 residues. V shed 3 bases and J shed 6 bases, with 18 bases lying between them. Per germline, CDR1 LNHDA and CDR2 SQIVND (reference sequence). For the CDR3, the DNA is TGTGCCAGTAGTATTTTCTTGCCCCCTACGGGCAATGAGCAGTTCTTC. This translates into CASSIFLPPTGNEQFF.

This chain connects TRBV5-1 to TRBJ2-7, with 11 positions matching TRBD1. Per the germline V gene, CDR1 is SGHRS and CDR2 is YFSETQ. This CDR3 region has 14 residues. Losses at the gene ends were 3 bases for V and 3 bases for J; bases not matched to a gene: 2. Here the CDR3 reads CASSWGQGGYEQYF. CDR3 in DNA: TGCGCCAGCAGCTGGGGACAGGGGGGCTACGAGCAGTACTTC.

The chain joins TRBV7-6 to TRBJ2-3; 7 bases are shared with TRBD1. The CDR3 is 14 residues long. Trimming at V came to 2 bases and at J to 1 base, leaving 0 bases not matched to a gene. The V gene's germline CDR1 is SGHVS and CDR2 FNYEAQ. The chain's CDR3 is CASSLTGGTDTQYF. The CDR3 nucleotides are TGTGCCAGCAGCTTAACAGGGGGCACAGATACGCAGTATTTT.

The chain carries TRBV6-5 and TRBJ1-5; tentative D call: TRBD1 (6 bases). Germline V gene data show CDR1 as MNHEY and CDR2 as SVGAGI. V was shortened by 4 bases and J by 5 bases, with 12 bases between the two germline ends. CDR3 length: 14 amino acids. The CDR3 nucleotides read TGTGCCAGCAGTTTACCCGGACAGCATCAGCCCCAGCATTTT. It specifies CASSLPGQHQPQHF.

This chain uses TRBV28 with TRBJ2-1; no clear D. The CDR3 covers 13 residues. Germline CDR1 MDHEN, CDR2 SYDVKM. V lost 6 bases, J lost 4 bases, and 10 bases lay in between. The CDR3 here is CASSSRLYNEQFF. CDR3 nucleotide sequence: TGTGCCAGCAGCTCCCGCTTATACAATGAGCAGTTCTTC.

In DNA form, the CDR3 reads TGTGCCACCAGCAGAGATCCGGGACTAGCGGGATTGGGGGAGCTGTTTTTT. Translated, it gives CATSRDPGLAGLGELFF. The rearrangement uses TRBV15 and TRBJ2-2; 13 bases align to TRBD2. Unmatched junction bases numbered 6, after V lost 0 bases and J lost 8 bases. This CDR3 has 17 amino acids. CDR1 is LNHNV, CDR2 YYDKDF, per germline (reference sequence).

The chain employs TRBV5-1 and TRBJ2-5; TRBD1 or TRBD2 may be the D gene (6 bases each). Trimming took 5 bases from V and 6 from J, leaving 26 bases between them. The CDR3 covers 17 residues. Per the germline V gene, CDR1 is SGHRS and CDR2 is YFSETQ. The CDR3 loop is CASRPSAPGQRAQTQYF. The CDR3 DNA follows: TGCGCCAGCAGACCCAGCGCCCCCGGACAGCGGGCCCAGACCCAGTACTTC.

J is TRBJ2-2 and V is TRBV5-4; no definite D call. From germline, CDR1 is SGHNT and CDR2 YYREEE (reference sequence). Trimming took off 4 bases at V and 8 bases at J, with 6 bases between the two ends. This CDR3 is 11 amino acids long. The CDR3 loop is CASSSIGELFF. The CDR3 DNA reads TGTGCCAGCAGCAGCATAGGGGAGCTGTTTTTT.

This rearrangement joins TRBV21-1 to TRBJ2-7; TRBD1, the table's D call, lacks a check against the DNA. TRBV21-1 is a listed pseudogene. This CDR3 has 20 amino acids. The CDR3 bases are TGTGCCAGCAGCAAAAGTGGCCCGGGACAGGTCGGGTTGGCGTACTACGAGCAGTACTTC. Its translation: CASSKSGPGQVGLAYYEQYF.

This sequence joins TRBV7-3 and TRBJ2-5; D gene ambiguous. The CDR3 has 13 residues. Germline V lookup: CDR1 SGHTA, CDR2 FQGTGA. V gave up 5 bases and J gave up 2 bases, with 9 bases separating them. This CDR3 reads CASSRQGQETQYF. CDR3 DNA sequence: TGTGCCAGCAGCCGACAAGGACAAGAGACCCAGTACTTC.

V gene TRBV29-1 combines with J gene TRBJ2-1, with 7 positions matching TRBD2. In germline, CDR1 is SQVTM, CDR2 ANQGSEA. There are 12 residues in the CDR3. Trimming removed 3 bases from V and 6 bases from J; junction bases left unmatched: 2. CDR3 DNA sequence: TGCAGCGTTGAGGGACTATTCAATGAGCAGTTCTTC. It is translated as CSVEGLFNEQFF.

The J gene is TRBJ2-7, the V gene TRBV7-2; weak D call: TRBD2 (6 bases). With 5 bases removed from V and 4 bases from J, the gap between germline ends came to 21 bases. This CDR3 spans 16 amino acids. CDR1 is SGHTA and CDR2 is FQGNSA in the germline V gene. The CDR3 protein is CASSPRRGSGRYEQYF. In DNA form, the CDR3 reads TGTGCCAGCAGCCCGCGTAGGGGTAGCGGCAGGTACGAGCAGTACTTC.

This clone appeared a single time. V gene TRBV7-9 combines with J gene TRBJ2-1; maybe TRBD2 (5 bases). This CDR3 has 17 amino acids. Deletions cut 4 bases from V and 1 base from J, with 17 bases between. CDR1 SEHNR and CDR2 FQNEAQ come from the germline V gene (reference sequence). The CDR3 sequence is CASSSPPGGRSYNEQFF. Written as DNA, the CDR3 is TGTGCCAGCAGCTCCCCGCCTGGCGGGCGGTCCTACAATGAGCAGTTCTTC. The variable domain in full, with the rest retrieved from reference TRBV7-9 and TRBJ2-1, is DTGVSQNPRHKITKRGQNVTFRCDPISEHNRLYWYRQTLGQGPEFLTYFQNEAQLEKSRLLSDRFSAERPKGSFSTLEIQRTEQGDSAMYLCASSSPPGGRSYNEQFFGPGTRLTVL.

The J gene is TRBJ1-5, the V gene TRBV28; D remains ambiguous. CDR3 length equals 12 residues. The germline V gene encodes CDR1 MDHEN and CDR2 SYDVKM. Trimming left V 4 bases short and J 6 bases short, with 7 bases between. CDR3 region: CASSSGTQPQHF. CDR3 nucleotide sequence: TGTGCCAGCAGTTCAGGTACTCAGCCCCAGCATTTT.

The chain employs TRBV30 and TRBJ1-1; D uncertain. CDR1 is GTSNPN and CDR2 is SVGIG in the germline V gene (reference sequence). CDR3 size: 12 residues. V was cut by 1 base and J by 1 base, with 4 bases left in between. As DNA, the CDR3 is TGTGCCTGGAGTGGTGGGAACACTGAAGCTTTCTTT. It is translated as CAWSGGNTEAFF.

V is TRBV30 and J is TRBJ2-7; 7 bases are a match to TRBD2. CDR1 is GTSNPN and CDR2 is SVGIG in the germline V gene (reference sequence). V trimming: 5 bases; J trimming: 1 base; junction bases outside the gene matches: 5. CDR3 length: 13 amino acids. The CDR3 reads CAWARGSSYEQYF. The CDR3 coding sequence is TGTGCCTGGGCACGCGGGAGTTCCTACGAGCAGTACTTC.